This T cell receptor (beta chain) was sequenced for a study of blood T cell repertoires in COVID-19. Germline V lookup: CDR1 LGHDT, CDR2 YNNKEL (reference sequence). The CDR3 is made up of 13 amino acids. V was clipped by 5 bases and J by 7 bases, with 12 bases between them. Here immunoSEQ multiplex PCR was the method, and the copy in TCRdb shows in-frame clones only, minus some. The table has about 220,000 clones, around 86% seen once. The receptor was isolated from a woman older than 75 with COVID-19, enrolled during active disease. The chain joins TRBV3-1 (or the pseudogene TRBV3-2) to TRBJ1-5, with D tentatively TRBD1 (6 bases). The sample was peripheral blood. In DNA, the CDR3 is TGTGCCAGCAGCTCAGGGGTCGGGCAGCCCCAGCATTTT. Translated, it gives CASSSGVGQPQHF.